This T cell receptor beta chain was recovered during a study of OX40 agonist ivuxolimab in advanced cancers. Turning to the study itself: The treatment was a fully human IgG2 OX40 agonist, ivuxolimab.

Details on this clone: Antigen specificity is unknown.

Study-level findings and limits: CD8+ T cells averaged more expanded clones than CD4+.

Germline CDR1 is MDHEN and CDR2 is SYDVKM. The V and J ends lost 3 bases and 2 bases respectively, with 11 bases between them. The CDR3 is 15 amino acids. Repertoires were generated with immunoSEQ multiplex PCR, while TCRdb's copy carries only in-frame clones and drops some. The sample includes some 42,000 clones, over 80% of them seen just once. The sample here was CD4+ or CD8+ T cells sorted from blood, taken in a trial of the OX40 agonist ivuxolimab. The rearrangement joins TRBV28 to TRBJ1-3, with TRBD1 as a possible D gene (6 bases). The source is an adult with an advanced solid tumor such as melanoma, head and neck, liver or kidney cancer. The CDR3 spells CASSLDSSTGNTIYF. The CDR3 region has the DNA TGTGCCAGCAGTTTGGACAGCTCAACTGGAAACACCATATATTTT.